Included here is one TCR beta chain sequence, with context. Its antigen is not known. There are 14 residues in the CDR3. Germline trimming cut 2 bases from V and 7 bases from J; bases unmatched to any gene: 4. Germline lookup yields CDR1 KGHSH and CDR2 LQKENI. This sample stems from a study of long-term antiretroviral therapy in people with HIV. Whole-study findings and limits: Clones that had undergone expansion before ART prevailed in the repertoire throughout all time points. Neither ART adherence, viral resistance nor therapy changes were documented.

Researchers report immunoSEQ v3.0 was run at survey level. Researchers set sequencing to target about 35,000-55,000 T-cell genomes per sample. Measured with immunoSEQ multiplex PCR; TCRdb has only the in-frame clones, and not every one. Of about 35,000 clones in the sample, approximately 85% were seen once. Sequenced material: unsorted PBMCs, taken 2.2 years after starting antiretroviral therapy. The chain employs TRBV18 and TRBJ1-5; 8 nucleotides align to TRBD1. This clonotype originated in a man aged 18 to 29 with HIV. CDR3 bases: TGTGCCAGCTCACCAGGACAGGGAGTGCAGCCCCAGCATTTT. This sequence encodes CASSPGQGVQPQHF.